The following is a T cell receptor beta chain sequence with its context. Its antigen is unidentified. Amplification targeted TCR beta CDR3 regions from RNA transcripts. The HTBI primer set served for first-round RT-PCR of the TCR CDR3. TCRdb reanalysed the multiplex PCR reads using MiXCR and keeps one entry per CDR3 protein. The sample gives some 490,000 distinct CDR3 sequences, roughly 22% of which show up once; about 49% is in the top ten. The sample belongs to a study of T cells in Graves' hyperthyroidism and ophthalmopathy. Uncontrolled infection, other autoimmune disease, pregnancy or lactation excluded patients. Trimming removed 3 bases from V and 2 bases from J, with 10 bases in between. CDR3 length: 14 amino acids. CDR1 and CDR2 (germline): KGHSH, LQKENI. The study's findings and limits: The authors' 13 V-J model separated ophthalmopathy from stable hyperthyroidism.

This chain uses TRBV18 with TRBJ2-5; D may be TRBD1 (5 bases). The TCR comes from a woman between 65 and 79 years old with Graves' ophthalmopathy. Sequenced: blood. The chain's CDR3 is CASSPGHIQETQYF. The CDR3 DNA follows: TGTGCCAGCTCACCCGGACATATACAAGAGACCCAGTACTTC.